The rows below give T cell receptor beta chains drawn from one sample of a study of brain T cells in children with intractable seizures. TCRdb keeps only in-frame clones here, not all; method: immunoSEQ multiplex PCR. The sample records 50,000 to 80,000 clones, about 96% being singletons. This material consisted of peripheral blood, taken at surgery. The receptors come from a boy younger than two with focal cortical dysplasia and intractable seizures. CDR3s include the opening cysteine and the closing phenylalanine or tryptophan. D genes are given only for firm matches. Expanded clones are given a class, and other clones once, few, many or no size at all.

D	V	J	size	CDR3	DNA
NA	TRBV19	TRBJ2-7	once	CASSIDAESYEQYF	TGTGCCAGTAGTATAGATGCAGAATCCTACGAGCAGTACTTC
NA	TRBV28	TRBJ2-7	few	CASSFPGGVYEQYF	TGTGCCAGCAGTTTTCCCGGAGGAGTCTACGAGCAGTACTTC
NA	TRBV1	TRBJ2-2	NA	CTSSQVPGQGATGELFF	TGCACCAGCAGCCAAGTGCCGGGACAGGGGGCAACCGGGGAGCTGTTTTTT
TRBD2	TRBV5-4	TRBJ2-3	once	CASSLGGLGTDTQYF	TGTGCCAGCAGCTTGGGGGGACTAGGGACAGATACGCAGTATTTT
NA	TRBV21-1	TRBJ1-6	NA	CASSPQEAGKGSPLHF	TGTGCCAGCAGCCCGCAGGAGGCAGGGAAAGGTTCACCCCTCCACTTT
TRBD2	TRBV4-1	TRBJ2-1	NA	CASSRNGAGGMISSYNEQFF	TGCGCCAGCAGCCGGAACGGGGCGGGGGGGATGATCAGCTCCTACAATGAGCAGTTCTTC
NA	TRBV3-1/TRBV3-2	TRBJ2-2	NA	CASSQGGPGLLGELFF	TGTGCCAGCAGCCAAGGGGGACCGGGACTCCTCGGGGAGCTGTTTTTT
NA	TRBV7-3	TRBJ2-1	once	CASRLDAEPGYNEQFF	TGTGCCAGCAGGTTAGACGCCGAACCGGGCTACAATGAGCAGTTCTTC
TRBD1	TRBV10-3	TRBJ2-5	NA	CAIGQGETQYF	TGTGCCATCGGACAGGGGGAGACCCAGTACTTC
NA	TRBV5-6	TRBJ2-3	once	CASSFLFADTQYF	TGTGCCAGCAGCTTCCTCTTTGCAGATACGCAGTATTTT
NA	TRBV6-5	TRBJ2-7	NA	CATLRDHEQYF	TGTGCCACCCTGAGGGACCACGAGCAGTACTTC
NA	TRBV6-2/TRBV6-3	TRBJ2-7	NA	CASSLWPSRGEASEQYF	TGTGCCAGCAGTCTATGGCCGAGTAGGGGGGAAGCATCCGAGCAGTACTTC
NA	TRBV20-1	TRBJ2-1	NA	CSAGQAYEQFF	TGCAGTGCGGGCCAAGCGTATGAGCAGTTCTTC
TRBD1	TRBV7-2	TRBJ2-3	once	CASSSGQGRSTDTQYF	TGTGCCAGCAGCTCGGGACAGGGAAGGAGCACAGATACGCAGTATTTT
TRBD2	TRBV27	TRBJ2-7	few	CASSTIQREAAYEQYF	TGTGCCAGCAGTACCATCCAGCGGGAGGCTGCCTACGAGCAGTACTTC
TRBD2	TRBV5-1	TRBJ2-3	NA	CASSTRLAGGGDTQYF	TGCGCCAGCAGCACCAGACTAGCGGGAGGGGGAGATACGCAGTATTTT
NA	TRBV5-4	TRBJ2-3	NA	CASSFQVGWGPDTQYF	TGTGCCAGCAGCTTTCAGGTTGGGTGGGGCCCAGATACGCAGTATTTT
NA	TRBV19	TRBJ2-1	NA	CASSPGRGSYNEQFF	TGTGCCAGTAGTCCTGGACGGGGGTCTTACAATGAGCAGTTCTTC
NA	TRBV24-1	TRBJ2-2	NA	CATSKGHNTGELFF	TGTGCCACCAGTAAGGGACACAACACCGGGGAGCTGTTTTTT
NA	TRBV7-8	TRBJ2-3	NA	CASSLSPTGRGTDTQYF	TGTGCCAGCAGCTTAAGCCCCACAGGGAGGGGAACAGATACGCAGTATTTT
TRBD2	TRBV5-4	TRBJ2-7	once	CASSLGGLAGGPLYEQYF	TGTGCCAGCAGCTTGGGGGGACTAGCGGGGGGCCCCTTGTACGAGCAGTACTTC
NA	TRBV7-7	TRBJ2-2	once	CASSLPSGELFF	TGTGCCAGCAGCTTACCATCCGGGGAGCTGTTTTTT
NA	TRBV6-6	TRBJ1-3	once	CASSYSQGLGNTIYF	TGTGCCAGCAGTTACTCCCAGGGGCTCGGAAACACCATATATTTT
NA	TRBV19	TRBJ1-1	NA	CASSISLGAATEAFF	TGTGCCAGTAGTATTAGTCTAGGGGCGGCAACTGAAGCTTTCTTT
NA	TRBV14	TRBJ2-3	NA	CASSQRDLPTDTQYF	TGTGCCAGCAGCCAACGGGACTTACCCACAGATACGCAGTATTTT
NA	TRBV28	TRBJ1-4	NA	CASSDTGRGEKLFF	TGTGCCAGCAGCGACACAGGGCGGGGGGAAAAACTGTTTTTT
NA	TRBV5-4	TRBJ2-7	NA	CASSLDLNSYEQYF	TGTGCCAGCAGCTTAGACCTGAACTCCTACGAGCAGTACTTC
NA	TRBV5-6	TRBJ1-2	NA	CASSLGGRIYGYTF	TGTGCCAGCAGCTTGGGGGGACGGATCTATGGCTACACCTTC
TRBD1	TRBV27	TRBJ1-1	NA	CASSSPGQGNTEAFF	TGTGCCAGCAGTTCGCCGGGACAGGGTAACACTGAAGCTTTCTTT
NA	TRBV5-6	TRBJ2-6	once	CASSLVVIQSSGANVLTF	TGTGCCAGCAGCTTGGTTGTCATCCAGAGCTCTGGGGCCAACGTCCTGACTTTC
TRBD2	TRBV5-6	TRBJ2-7	NA	CASSKAGALSYEQYF	TGTGCCAGCAGCAAAGCGGGAGCCCTCTCCTACGAGCAGTACTTC
TRBD1	TRBV6-5	TRBJ1-3	NA	CASSYKGQGWYTIYF	TGTGCCAGCAGTTACAAGGGACAGGGGTGGTACACCATATATTTT
NA	TRBV6-5	TRBJ1-3	NA	CASSRGTGNTIYF	TGTGCCAGCAGTCGTGGGACTGGAAACACCATATATTTT
TRBD2	TRBV7-2	TRBJ2-1	NA	CASSFVSGENEQFF	TGTGCCAGCAGCTTCGTTAGCGGGGAGAATGAGCAGTTCTTC
TRBD2	TRBV6-6	TRBJ2-3	NA	CASRGLAGVDTQYF	TGTGCCAGCAGGGGACTAGCGGGGGTGGATACGCAGTATTTT
NA	TRBV19	TRBJ2-1	NA	CASSIDGGSYNEQFF	TGTGCCAGTAGTATTGACGGCGGGTCCTACAATGAGCAGTTCTTC
NA	TRBV19	TRBJ2-5	NA	CASSSNRDKETQYF	TGTGCCAGTAGTAGTAACAGGGATAAAGAGACCCAGTACTTC
TRBD2	TRBV6-2/TRBV6-3	TRBJ2-7	NA	CASSPIAGEQYF	TGTGCCAGCAGTCCCATAGCGGGAGAGCAGTACTTC
NA	TRBV11-2	TRBJ2-5	NA	CASRETLGRGETQYF	TGTGCCAGCAGGGAGACACTGGGCCGGGGGGAGACCCAGTACTTC
NA	TRBV28	TRBJ2-7	NA	CASKGGTAYEQYF	TGTGCCAGCAAAGGGGGAACCGCCTACGAGCAGTACTTC
NA	TRBV7-8	TRBJ2-1	NA	CASSLGPPLGQFF	TGTGCCAGCAGCTTGGGACCCCCCTTAGGTCAGTTCTTC
TRBD2	TRBV11-2	TRBJ2-5	NA	CASSQRPGGQETQYF	TGTGCCAGCAGCCAGCGGCCGGGGGGTCAAGAGACCCAGTACTTC
NA	TRBV6-2/TRBV6-3	TRBJ2-5	NA	CASSYVRAQYF	TGTGCCAGCAGTTATGTCAGGGCCCAGTACTTC
NA	TRBV14	TRBJ2-3	NA	CASSPRGRGKADTQYF	TGTGCCAGCAGCCCCCGCGGCAGGGGTAAGGCAGATACGCAGTATTTT
TRBD2	TRBV6-6	TRBJ2-7	NA	CASSYIGLAGYEQYF	TGTGCCAGCAGTTACATTGGACTAGCAGGCTACGAGCAGTACTTC
NA	TRBV6-5	TRBJ2-1	NA	CASSLWTAGTQFF	TGTGCCAGCAGTCTATGGACTGCCGGCACCCAGTTCTTC
NA	TRBV27	TRBJ1-1	NA	CASSSSGELFTEAFF	TGTGCCAGCAGTTCATCAGGGGAATTGTTCACTGAAGCTTTCTTT
NA	TRBV4-2	TRBJ2-1	NA	CASSQDETGSYNEQFF	TGTGCCAGCAGCCAAGATGAGACAGGTTCCTACAATGAGCAGTTCTTC
TRBD1	TRBV7-3	TRBJ1-1	NA	CASSFKGQGETEAFF	TGTGCCAGCAGCTTTAAGGGACAGGGGGAAACTGAAGCTTTCTTT
TRBD1	TRBV7-2	TRBJ1-2	NA	CASSLEQGGYGYTF	TGTGCCAGCAGCTTAGAACAGGGGGGCTATGGCTACACCTTC
TRBD1	TRBV4-1	TRBJ1-2	NA	CASSQPGQGYGYTF	TGCGCCAGCAGCCAGCCGGGACAGGGTTATGGCTACACCTTC
NA	TRBV20-1	TRBJ1-1	NA	CSAASVTEAFF	TGCAGTGCCGCTTCGGTCACTGAAGCTTTCTTT
NA	TRBV25-1	TRBJ2-1	NA	CASSESAGREFF	TGTGCCAGCAGTGAATCGGCAGGGAGAGAGTTCTTC
NA	TRBV6-5	TRBJ2-7	NA	CASRLAGGQGEQYF	TGTGCCAGCAGACTCGCGGGGGGACAGGGTGAGCAGTACTTC
TRBD2	TRBV7-2	TRBJ2-5	NA	CASSKFSGRRSETQYF	TGTGCCAGCAGCAAGTTTAGCGGGAGGAGGTCGGAGACCCAGTACTTC